These 13 T cell receptor beta chains were sequenced from one sample in a study of identical twins. TCRdb independently ran MiXCR on the 5' RACE reads; one entry per CDR3 protein. The table lists under 250,000 distinct CDR3 sequences, around 9.6% of them singletons. Sequences were obtained from memory (CD45RO+) T cells sorted from blood. These receptors were collected from a woman between 18 and 29 years old in good health.

Worth noting for this clonotype: A much larger clone differs from this one at a single base, so this may be a read error. This chain links TRBV18 with TRBJ2-2; 7 bases are a match to TRBD2. Germline assignment: CDR1 KGHSH and CDR2 LQKENI. The CDR3 has 14 residues. This CDR3 reads CASSPGGATGEPFF. As DNA, the CDR3 is TGTGCCAGCTCACCGGGAGGGGCCACCGGGGAGCCGTTTTTT.

This clonotype was seen only a few times. The chain links TRBV2 to TRBJ2-7; unclear D gene. The CDR3 totals 12 residues. V lost 4 bases, J lost 10 bases, and 14 bases lay in between. Germline CDR1 reads SNHLY; CDR2 reads FYNNEI. CDR3 amino acids: CASSAVDSGQYF. The CDR3 nucleotides are TGTGCCAGCAGTGCCGTCGACTCGGGTCAGTACTTC. Together with reference TRBV2 and TRBJ2-7, the CDR3 gives the full variable domain: EPEVTQTPSHQVTQMGQEVILRCVPISNHLYFYWYRQILGQKVEFLVSFYNNEISEKSEIFDDQFSVERPDGSNFTLKIRSTKLEDSAMYFCASSAVDSGQYFGPGTRLTVT.

The V call is TRBV6-5, the J call TRBJ1-1; 10 bases are a match to TRBD1. The V gene's germline CDR1 is MNHEY and CDR2 SVGAGI. This CDR3 is built from 17 residues. V gave up 2 bases and J gave up 4 bases; unmatched junction bases: 10. CDR3 in amino acids: CASSYPDRGKGRTEAFF. In nucleotides, the CDR3 is TGTGCCAGCAGTTACCCGGACAGGGGGAAAGGTCGCACTGAAGCTTTCTTT.

The rearrangement uses TRBV11-2 and TRBJ2-7, with D perhaps TRBD2 (6 bases). Germline V gene data show CDR1 as SGHAT and CDR2 as FQNNGV. Trimming removed 5 bases from V and 1 base from J, with 12 bases in between. The length of the CDR3 is 14 residues. The DNA for the CDR3 is TGTGCCAGCAGCCCCACCCGGGGGTCCTACGAGCAGTACTTC. Encoded protein: CASSPTRGSYEQYF.

The chain links TRBV29-1 to TRBJ1-2; 10 positions match TRBD1. The germline CDR1 and CDR2 sequences are SQVTM and ANQGSEA. The CDR3 sequence is 15 residues long. The junction had 6 bases not matched to a gene; V was cut back by 0 bases and J by 5 bases. CDR3 amino acids: CSVEDLDRGRYGYTF. CDR3 DNA: TGCAGCGTTGAAGATTTAGACAGGGGGCGGTATGGCTACACCTTC. The full variable domain, with the rest looked up from reference TRBV29-1 and TRBJ1-2, is SAVISQKPSRDICQRGTSLTIQCQVDSQVTMMFWYRQQPGQSLTLIATANQGSEATYESGFVIDKFPISRPNLTFSTLTVSNMSPEDSSIYLCSVEDLDRGRYGYTFGSGTRLTVV.

V and J are TRBV7-2 and TRBJ2-1; D is perhaps TRBD1 (5 bases). CDR3 size: 15 residues. Germline-derived CDR1 and CDR2 are SGHTA and FQGNSA. Trimming cost V 7 bases and J 0 bases, with 13 bases left between them. CDR3: CASTLGPSSYNEQFF. The CDR3 DNA is TGTGCCAGCACCCTGGGGCCGAGCTCCTACAATGAGCAGTTCTTC.

This clonotype was found a few times. The J gene is TRBJ2-2, the V gene TRBV3-1; weak D call: TRBD2 (6 bases). The germline V gene encodes CDR1 LGHDT and CDR2 YNNKEL (reference sequence). The CDR3 covers 14 residues. V shed 6 bases and J shed 0 bases, with 8 bases lying between them. The CDR3 protein is CASRGRSNTGELFF. As DNA, the CDR3 is TGTGCCAGCAGGGGGAGGTCGAACACCGGGGAGCTGTTTTTT.

This chain joins TRBV27 and TRBJ2-7; D is undetermined. Germline CDR1 reads MNHEY; CDR2 reads SMNVEV (reference sequence). V lost 3 bases to trimming and J lost 4 bases, with 16 bases between them. The CDR3 has 15 residues. Here the CDR3 DNA reads TGTGCCAGCAGTTTTAGGGTATTGGGTGATTACGAGCAGTACTTC. The encoded protein is CASSFRVLGDYEQYF.

The chain couples TRBV20-1 to TRBJ1-1; 11 positions match TRBD1. CDR3 length equals 15 residues. The J segment lost 2 bases and the V segment lost 5 bases, leaving 7 bases of the junction unmatched. Looked up from germline, CDR1 is DFQATT and CDR2 is SNEGSKA (reference sequence). The CDR3 protein is CSARDRGTFNTEAFF. In DNA form, the CDR3 reads TGCAGTGCTCGGGACAGGGGGACCTTTAACACTGAAGCTTTCTTT.

The chain joins TRBV2 to TRBJ1-4; TRBD1 matches at 10 bases. After removal of 6 bases from V and 10 bases from J, the junction contained 2 bases not matched to a gene. The CDR3 is 12 amino acids. Per germline, CDR1 SNHLY and CDR2 FYNNEI. The CDR3 bases are TGTGCCAGCAGGGACAGGGGGGCAAAACTGTTTTTT. This codes for CASRDRGAKLFF.

The rearrangement uses TRBV5-1 and TRBJ2-3; D is ambiguous. The CDR3 sequence is 12 residues long. V lost 4 bases and J 5 bases, leaving 8 bases between the germline ends. The germline CDR1 and CDR2 sequences are SGHRS and YFSETQ. In DNA, the CDR3 is TGCGCCAGCAGCGACGTAGGAGATACGCAGTATTTT. Translated, it gives CASSDVGDTQYF.

At least ten counts were recorded for this clonotype. The chain employs TRBV12-3 or TRBV12-4 and TRBJ2-3, with 11 bases that match TRBD2. The CDR3 consists of 14 residues. V dropped 7 bases and J dropped 4; count of bases not matched to a gene: 4. In DNA, the CDR3 is TGTGCCAGCACCTTAGCGGGAGGGCCAGATACGCAGTATTTT. Translating it yields CASTLAGGPDTQYF.

This clonotype was seen more than once but under ten times. V usage is TRBV11-2 and J usage is TRBJ2-1; 7 bases line up with TRBD2. With V trimmed by 5 bases and J by 0 bases, 4 bases remained unmatched. The CDR3 extends over 15 amino acids. The germline V gene has CDR1 SGHAT and CDR2 FQNNGV. The CDR3 loop is CASSPTSHSYNEQFF. The DNA of the CDR3 is TGTGCCAGCAGCCCGACTAGCCACTCCTACAATGAGCAGTTCTTC.